Listed here are 9 T cell receptor beta chains from one sample, sequenced in a study of OX40 agonist ivuxolimab in advanced cancers. Library construction relied on the immunoSEQ multiplex PCR assay. As stored in TCRdb, this immuneACCESS dataset retains in-frame rearrangements with V and J assigned. A fraction of the clones does not appear; measured against another copy, unresolved V genes explain less than half of the discrepancy, and the remainder lacks a known reason. For this sample the table gives roughly 80,000 clones, of which about 86% were detected only once. Of the sample, 1.9% is held by the ten largest clones. The sample was CD4+ or CD8+ T cells sorted from blood, taken in a trial of the OX40 agonist ivuxolimab. The receptor set was obtained from an adult with an advanced solid tumor such as melanoma, head and neck, liver or kidney cancer.

V is TRBV7-3 and J is TRBJ2-7, with TRBD2 matching over 10 bases. The J segment lost 0 bases and the V segment lost 5 bases, leaving 4 bases of the junction unmatched. The CDR3 sequence is 15 residues long. The germline CDR1 and CDR2 sequences are SGHTA and FQGTGA. CDR3 residues: CASSTAGGPSYEQYF. The CDR3 DNA follows: TGTGCCAGCAGCACAGCGGGGGGGCCCTCCTACGAGCAGTACTTC.

The J gene is TRBJ2-5, the V gene TRBV5-4; no reliable D call. V lost 0 bases and J 3 bases, leaving 9 bases between the germline ends. The CDR3 spans 14 residues. The germline V gene encodes CDR1 SGHNT and CDR2 YYREEE (reference sequence). The CDR3 region has the DNA TGTGCCAGCAGCTTGGAGTGGTCGAAAGAGACCCAGTACTTC. This gives the protein CASSLEWSKETQYF.

Note on this clone: Other DNA sequences within the sample encode an identical CDR3. The V and J genes are TRBV5-1 and TRBJ1-1, with 8 bases fitting TRBD1. The CDR3 spans 14 residues. The V segment lost 0 bases and the J segment 4 bases; nucleotides outside the gene matches: 2. The V gene's germline CDR1 is SGHRS and CDR2 YFSETQ. DNA for the CDR3: TGCGCCAGCAGCTTGGGGACAGGGAGCACTGAAGCTTTCTTT. This translates into CASSLGTGSTEAFF.

This chain links TRBV6-6 with TRBJ1-1; D not certain. Trimming took off 2 bases at V and 8 bases at J, with 6 bases between the two ends. Germline CDR1 MNHNY, CDR2 SVGAGI (reference sequence). CDR3 length: 11 amino acids. The CDR3 protein is CASSYGREAFF. The CDR3 DNA reads as TGTGCCAGCAGTTACGGGAGGGAAGCTTTCTTT.

In the case of this clone: The same CDR3 is also encoded by other DNA sequences in this sample. The V and J genes are TRBV18 and TRBJ2-5, with D maybe TRBD2 (5 bases). Germline CDR1 reads KGHSH; CDR2 reads LQKENI. This CDR3 is built from 13 residues. V gave up 3 bases and J gave up 3 bases, with 8 bases separating them. The CDR3 here is CASSPGLEETQYF. For the CDR3, the DNA is TGTGCCAGCTCACCTGGACTGGAAGAGACCCAGTACTTC.

This clone has only one observation. V usage is TRBV7-2 and J usage is TRBJ2-3, with unresolved D. The ends were cut back, 2 bases at V and 0 bases at J, with 12 bases in the middle. CDR3 size: 16 residues. Germline V lookup: CDR1 SGHTA, CDR2 FQGNSA. The CDR3 loop reads CASSLKWSLSTDTQYF. The DNA for the CDR3 is TGTGCCAGCAGCTTAAAGTGGAGCCTTAGCACAGATACGCAGTATTTT.

The chain is built from TRBV7-2 and TRBJ2-6; possibly TRBD1 for D (5 bases). There are 15 residues in the CDR3. CDR1 is SGHTA and CDR2 is FQGNSA in the germline V gene. The V gene lost 5 bases and the J gene lost 4 bases, with 12 bases spanning the gap. In DNA, the CDR3 is TGTGCCAGCAGCCCCGGACAATCCGGGGCCAACGTCCTGACTTTC. Amino acids: CASSPGQSGANVLTF.

The chain employs TRBV11-2 and TRBJ2-3, with TRBD2 matching 11 bases. Germline values: CDR1 SGHAT, CDR2 FQNNGV. Losses at the gene ends were 4 bases for V and 4 bases for J; bases not matched to a gene: 16. This CDR3 has 19 amino acids. The DNA of the CDR3 is TGTGCCAGCAGCTCTTCGGGACTAGCGGTACCGATTAGCGCAGATACGCAGTATTTT. Translating it yields CASSSSGLAVPISADTQYF.

The chain combines TRBV4-2 with TRBJ1-5, with TRBD1 as a possible D gene (5 bases). Germline values: CDR1 LGHNA, CDR2 YNFKEQ. The CDR3 has 14 residues. With 0 bases removed from V and 6 bases from J, the gap between germline ends came to 9 bases. This CDR3 is CASSQDRGIQPQHF. CDR3 DNA sequence: TGTGCCAGCAGCCAAGATCGGGGGATTCAGCCCCAGCATTTT.